This T cell receptor beta chain was profiled in a study of shared clonotypes between healthy human individuals. Study-wide results and caveats: Sampling included only blood; tissue repertoires likely differ. For naive CD4 cells, around 5% of clonotypes were shared across a handful of donors.

This table comes from immunoSEQ multiplex PCR, and its TCRdb copy is limited to in-frame clones, with some not included. The sample has about 1.1 million clones, approximately 78% seen once. The CDR3 has 13 amino acids. Trimming took off 1 base at V and 7 bases at J, with 8 bases between the two ends. The germline V gene has CDR1 SGHAT and CDR2 FQNNGV. A word on this clone: Its target is unknown.

V gene TRBV11-2 combines with J gene TRBJ2-1; D is undetermined. The sequence was collected from a man in his late teens or twenties in good health. Some clones in this sample may be carry-over from other donors' samples. What was sequenced was memory CD4+ T cells from PBMCs. Indicated subset: CD45RA-negative fraction. The CDR3 DNA reads TGTGCCAGCAGCTTAGGAGCGTTAAATGAGCAGTTCTTC. It translates to CASSLGALNEQFF.